This T cell receptor (beta chain) was obtained from a study of spatial heterogeneity in lung cancer. As to time point: sample taken at primary tumor resection. The input material, whole RNA from tumor, nontumor lung or frozen PBMC, was sequenced unsorted. The library protocol tagged each TCR cDNA with a unique molecular identifier. TCRdb itself ran the 5' RACE reads through MiXCR, one entry per CDR3 protein. The top ten hold 40% to 50% of the sample, which has some 45,000 distinct CDR3 sequences, 10% to 15% seen once. CDR1 is LNHDA, CDR2 SQIVND, per germline (reference sequence). Trimming cost V 5 bases and J 8 bases, with 15 bases left between them. The CDR3 extends over 13 amino acids.

Sequenced here: PBMCs, sampled at surgery. The J gene is TRBJ1-2, the V gene TRBV19; no firm D call. The sequence was obtained from a female donor with early-stage non-small cell lung cancer. CDR3 in DNA: TGTGCCAGTAGTTCTACCCCGCGTCGAGGCTACACCTTC. It encodes CASSSTPRRGYTF.